One T cell receptor (beta chain) is described in this entry. Those enrolled, adults aged 18 to 89 years, came from 24 US areas. The source of the sample is a study of blood T cell repertoires in COVID-19. In the study's own analysis: Counts of nucleated cells, estimated from reference gene primer amplification, were obtained. Using immunoSEQ multiplex PCR, the repertoire was profiled, and TCRdb retains in-frame clones only, with some absent. V, J and clone size derive from that table, while D and trimming were established from the DNA sequence. The sample carries about 300,000 clones, around 90% recorded once. Germline CDR1 ENHRY, CDR2 SYGVKD. V lost 5 bases, J lost 1 base, and 6 bases lay in between. CDR3 length: 12 residues.

This sequence originates from a woman aged 30 to 39 who had recovered from COVID-19. The sample was PBMCs or T cells enriched from blood (not recorded which). The V and J genes are TRBV10-3 and TRBJ2-7, with D uncertain. This CDR3 is CAISTDSYEQYF. CDR3 coding DNA: TGTGCCATCAGTACAGATTCCTACGAGCAGTACTTC.